This T cell receptor (beta chain) was sequenced in a study of blood T cell repertoires in COVID-19. Study-wide background: Specimens from acute and convalescent COVID-19 originated in the United States, Italy and Spain. T cells, B-cell-depleted T cells, or PBMCs supplied cDNA or gDNA.

How the authors handled the data: Amplification with reference gene primers provided the estimates of nucleated cell counts. Generated by immunoSEQ multiplex PCR, the TCRdb table keeps only in-frame clones and is missing some. V, J and clone size derive from that table, while D and trimming were established from the DNA sequence. The table has about 74,000 clones, 70% to 90% seen once; the top ten hold about 37%. This CDR3 has 13 amino acids. From germline, CDR1 is LGHNA and CDR2 YSLEER. Trimming removed 3 bases at V and 6 bases at J, with 9 bases between. The receptor was derived from a man between 65 and 85 years old with acute or convalescent COVID-19. Source material: peripheral blood. This sequence joins TRBV4-3 and TRBJ1-5; TRBD1 is a possible D gene (5 bases). The DNA of the CDR3 is TGCGCCAGCAGCCAGATGCAGGGTCAGCCCCAGCATTTT. Translation gives CASSQMQGQPQHF.